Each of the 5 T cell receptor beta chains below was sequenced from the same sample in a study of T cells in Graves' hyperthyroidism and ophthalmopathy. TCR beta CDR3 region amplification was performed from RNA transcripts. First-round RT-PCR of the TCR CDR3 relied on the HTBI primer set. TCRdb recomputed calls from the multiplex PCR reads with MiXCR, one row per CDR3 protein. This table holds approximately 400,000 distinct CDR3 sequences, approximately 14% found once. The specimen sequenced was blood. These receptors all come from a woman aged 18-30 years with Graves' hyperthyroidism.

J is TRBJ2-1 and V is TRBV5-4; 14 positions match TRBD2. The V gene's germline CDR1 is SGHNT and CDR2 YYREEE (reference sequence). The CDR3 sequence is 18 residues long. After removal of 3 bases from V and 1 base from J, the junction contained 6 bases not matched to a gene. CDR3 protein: CASSWGLAGAGSYNEQFF. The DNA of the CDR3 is TGTGCCAGCAGCTGGGGACTAGCGGGAGCGGGTTCCTACAATGAGCAGTTCTTC.

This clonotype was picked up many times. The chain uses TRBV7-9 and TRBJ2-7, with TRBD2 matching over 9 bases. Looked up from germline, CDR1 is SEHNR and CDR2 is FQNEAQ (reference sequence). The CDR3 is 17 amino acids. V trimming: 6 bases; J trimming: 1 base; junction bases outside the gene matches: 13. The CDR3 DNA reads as TGTGCCAGCAGTCCCCAGGGCGGGGGGGGCGCGTCCTACGAGCAGTACTTC. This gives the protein CASSPQGGGGASYEQYF.

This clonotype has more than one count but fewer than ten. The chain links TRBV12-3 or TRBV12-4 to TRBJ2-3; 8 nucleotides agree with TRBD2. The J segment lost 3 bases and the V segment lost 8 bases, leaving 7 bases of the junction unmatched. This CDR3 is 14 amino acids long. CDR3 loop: CASGYSGSTDTQYF. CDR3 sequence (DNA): TGTGCCAGCGGATACAGCGGGAGTACAGATACGCAGTATTTT.

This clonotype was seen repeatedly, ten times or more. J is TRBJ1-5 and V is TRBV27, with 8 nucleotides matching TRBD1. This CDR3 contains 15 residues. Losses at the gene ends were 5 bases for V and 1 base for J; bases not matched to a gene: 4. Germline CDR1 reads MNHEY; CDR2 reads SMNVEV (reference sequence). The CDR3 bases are TGTGCCAGCAGTAACCAGGGGGCGAGCAATCAGCCCCAGCATTTT. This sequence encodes CASSNQGASNQPQHF.

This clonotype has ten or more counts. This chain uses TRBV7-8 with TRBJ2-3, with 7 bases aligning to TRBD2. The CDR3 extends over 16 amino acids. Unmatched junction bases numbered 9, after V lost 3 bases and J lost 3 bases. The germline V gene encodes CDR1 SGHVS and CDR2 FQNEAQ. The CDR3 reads CASSFLFAGETDTQYF. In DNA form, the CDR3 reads TGTGCCAGCAGCTTCCTCTTTGCGGGAGAAACAGATACGCAGTATTTT.